Presented here are 24 T cell receptor beta chains from one specimen sequenced in a study of T cell responses to AZD1222 COVID-19 vaccine. Assay: immunoSEQ multiplex PCR; the TCRdb copy retains only in-frame clones and omits some. The table includes over 80,000 clones, more than 85% detected once. The source was peripheral blood, collected 28 days after the second AZD1222 dose. These receptors originate from an adult who received the AZD1222 COVID-19 vaccine.

The chain employs TRBV5-1 and TRBJ2-5, with D unresolved. In germline, CDR1 is SGHRS, CDR2 YFSETQ. Trimming pared 3 bases from V and 2 bases from J, leaving 8 bases between. The CDR3 totals 13 residues. Here the CDR3 reads CASSWGIQETQYF. The CDR3 bases are TGCGCCAGCAGCTGGGGTATTCAAGAGACCCAGTACTTC.

The chain carries TRBV19 and TRBJ1-1; D possibly corresponds to TRBD1 (5 bases). V dropped 1 base and J dropped 4 bases, with 10 bases sitting between them. This CDR3 spans 14 amino acids. Germline V lookup: CDR1 LNHDA, CDR2 SQIVND (reference sequence). The CDR3 bases are TGTGCCAGTAGTATAGGGGGCAGATTCACTGAAGCTTTCTTT. It translates to CASSIGGRFTEAFF.

Note on this clone: At the DNA level, this CDR3 is encoded by other sequences in the same sample as well. This chain uses TRBV9 with TRBJ1-5; maybe TRBD1 (5 bases). This CDR3 region has 14 residues. V dropped 2 bases and J dropped 2 bases, with 8 bases sitting between them. Germline-derived CDR1 and CDR2 are SGDLS and YYNGEE. The CDR3 DNA reads TGTGCCAGCAGCGTCGGGGCAGGCAATCAGCCCCAGCATTTT. Its protein is CASSVGAGNQPQHF.

V is TRBV11-2 and J is TRBJ2-3; D might be TRBD2 (6 bases). CDR1 is SGHAT, CDR2 FQNNGV, per germline. With 5 bases removed from V and 6 bases from J, the gap between germline ends came to 12 bases. The CDR3 is 13 residues long. The CDR3 protein is CASSPGLSDTQYF. The CDR3, as DNA: TGTGCCAGCAGCCCTGGACTATCGGATACGCAGTATTTT.

The chain employs TRBV29-1 and TRBJ2-7; TRBD1 might be the D (5 bases). The CDR3 has 11 residues. Germline lookup yields CDR1 SQVTM and CDR2 ANQGSEA. The V gene lost 7 bases and the J gene lost 3 bases, with 10 bases spanning the gap. The CDR3 loop is CSAGNGYEQYF. DNA for the CDR3: TGCAGCGCAGGGAACGGCTACGAGCAGTACTTC.

The V gene is TRBV24-1, the J gene TRBJ2-2, with TRBD1 as a possible D gene (6 bases). The CDR3 runs 16 residues. Germline-derived CDR1 and CDR2 are KGHDR and SFDVKD. V was trimmed by 0 bases and J by 4 bases, leaving 11 bases between them. The CDR3 coding sequence is TGTGCCACCAGTGATTTGGGGGACACGCGCACCGGGGAGCTGTTTTTT. It is translated as CATSDLGDTRTGELFF.

The chain joins TRBV20-1 to TRBJ2-7; 10 nucleotides align to TRBD2. The germline V gene encodes CDR1 DFQATT and CDR2 SNEGSKA (reference sequence). The J segment lost 0 bases and the V segment lost 3 bases, leaving 5 bases of the junction unmatched. This CDR3 has 15 residues. The CDR3 bases are TGCAGTGCTAGTCCCCGGACTAGCGGCTCCTACGAGCAGTACTTC. The encoded protein is CSASPRTSGSYEQYF.

CDR3 sequence: CASSLAGTPSLGNQPQHF. Here the CDR3 DNA reads TGTGCCAGCAGCTTAGCCGGGACGCCCTCCCTGGGCAATCAGCCCCAGCATTTT. This chain links TRBV7-9 with TRBJ1-5, with a possible D match to TRBD1 (5 bases). V gave up 0 bases and J gave up 2 bases, with 17 bases separating them. Germline CDR1 is SEHNR and CDR2 is FQNEAQ (reference sequence). The CDR3 sequence is 18 residues long.

V and J are TRBV3-1 (or the pseudogene TRBV3-2) and TRBJ2-5, with D perhaps matching TRBD1 or TRBD2 (5 bases each). The CDR3 consists of 15 residues. V was trimmed by 4 bases and J by 12 bases, leaving 24 bases between them. The germline V gene has CDR1 LGHDT and CDR2 YNNKEL (reference sequence). The CDR3 region is CASSRTGSLGDSEYF. CDR3 in DNA: TGTGCCAGCAGCCGCACCGGGTCTTTGGGAGACAGTGAGTACTTC.

The chain couples TRBV6-5 to TRBJ2-7, with 8 bases lining up with TRBD2. CDR3 size: 15 residues. V lost 6 bases and J lost 3; bases outside the gene matches: 10. Germline V gives CDR1 MNHEY, CDR2 SVGAGI. CDR3: CASSPEAAGDYEQYF. CDR3 bases: TGTGCCAGCAGCCCGGAAGCAGCGGGAGACTACGAGCAGTACTTC.

The chain uses TRBV11-2 and TRBJ1-1, with D possibly being TRBD1 (5 bases). The germline V and J ends were trimmed by 4 bases and 4 bases, with 13 bases remaining between them. Per the germline V gene, CDR1 is SGHAT and CDR2 is FQNNGV. The length of the CDR3 is 14 residues. The CDR3 DNA reads TGTGCCAGCAGCTCTCGGACAATTGCCACTGAAGCTTTCTTT. Protein: CASSSRTIATEAFF.

V usage is TRBV15 and J usage is TRBJ2-1, with 8 bases aligning to TRBD2. V gave up 0 bases and J gave up 1 base; unmatched junction bases: 17. In germline, CDR1 is LNHNV, CDR2 YYDKDF (reference sequence). The CDR3 contains 21 residues. DNA for the CDR3: TGTGCCACCAGCAGAGATCAAGCGGGAGCTATCGTACGGCGTTCCTACAATGAGCAGTTCTTC. Translated, it gives CATSRDQAGAIVRRSYNEQFF. Supplemented by reference TRBV15 and TRBJ2-1, the full variable domain reads DAMVIQNPRYQVTQFGKPVTLSCSQTLNHNVMYWYQQKSSQAPKLLFHYYDKDFNNEADTPDNFQSRRPNTSFCFLDIRSPGLGDTAMYLCATSRDQAGAIVRRSYNEQFFGPGTRLTVL.

This chain uses TRBV19 with TRBJ2-1, with D possibly matching TRBD2 (5 bases). Looked up from germline, CDR1 is LNHDA and CDR2 is SQIVND (reference sequence). The CDR3 is 17 residues long. Trimming took off 5 bases at V and 2 bases at J, with 19 bases between the two ends. CDR3 amino acids: CASSRSGPSTPYNEQFF. CDR3 bases: TGTGCCAGTAGTCGGAGCGGTCCCTCCACGCCCTACAATGAGCAGTTCTTC.

The gene calls are TRBV6-1 and TRBJ1-4; 7 nucleotides agree with TRBD1. The CDR3 has 14 amino acids. CDR1 and CDR2 from the germline V gene are MNHNS and SASEGT. Trimming cost V 2 bases and J 8 bases; bases outside gene matches: 5. Here the CDR3 reads CASSEMLGQEKLFF. The CDR3 coding sequence is TGTGCCAGCAGTGAAATGCTGGGACAGGAAAAACTGTTTTTT.

This rearrangement joins TRBV19 to TRBJ1-1; D perhaps matches TRBD1 (5 bases). The V end lost 5 bases, the J end lost 1 base, and 14 bases lay between the germline ends. Germline V gene sequence: CDR1 LNHDA, CDR2 SQIVND (reference sequence). The CDR3 has 15 residues. The CDR3 is CASSPQGWGNTEAFF. CDR3 DNA: TGTGCCAGTAGTCCTCAGGGCTGGGGGAACACTGAAGCTTTCTTT. Full variable domain (remainder filled in from reference TRBV19 and TRBJ1-1): DGGITQSPKYLFRKEGQNVTLSCEQNLNHDAMYWYRQDPGQGLRLIYYSQIVNDFQKGDIAEGYSVSREKKESFPLTVTSAQKNPTAFYLCASSPQGWGNTEAFFGQGTRLTVV.

This clone occurred once. The genes are TRBV29-1 and TRBJ2-7; D gene unclear. The germline V gene encodes CDR1 SQVTM and CDR2 ANQGSEA. The ends were cut back, 7 bases at V and 6 bases at J, with 13 bases in the middle. The CDR3 extends over 11 amino acids. CDR3 amino acids: CSAQTGFEQYF. The CDR3 DNA sequence: TGCAGCGCCCAGACCGGGTTCGAGCAGTACTTC.

This clone was counted a few times. The V gene is TRBV28, the J gene TRBJ2-1; D is possibly TRBD2 (6 bases). Germline assignment: CDR1 MDHEN and CDR2 SYDVKM. The CDR3 is made up of 12 amino acids. Trimming shortened V by 8 bases and J by 7 bases, and 12 bases separated the two germline ends. This chain's CDR3 is CASGEVGNEQFF. CDR3 in DNA: TGTGCCAGCGGGGAGGTGGGGAATGAGCAGTTCTTC. Combining the CDR3 with reference TRBV28 and TRBJ2-1 gives the whole variable domain DVKVTQSSRYLVKRTGEKVFLECVQDMDHENMFWYRQDPGLGLRLIYFSYDVKMKEKGDIPEGYSVSREKKERFSLILESASTNQTSMYLCASGEVGNEQFFGPGTRLTVL.

This chain uses TRBV7-2 with TRBJ1-2, with D tentatively TRBD1 (5 bases). V was clipped by 5 bases and J by 4 bases, with 17 bases between them. Germline V gene lookup returns CDR1 SGHTA and CDR2 FQGNSA. CDR3 length: 15 amino acids. The CDR3 here is CASSALPGAGYGYTF. CDR3 bases: TGTGCCAGCAGCGCCCTGCCTGGGGCGGGCTATGGCTACACCTTC.

V is TRBV13 and J is TRBJ2-1; 8 positions match TRBD2. With V trimmed by 7 bases and J by 3 bases, 2 bases remained unmatched. CDR3 length equals 13 residues. Germline assignment: CDR1 PRHDT and CDR2 FYEKMQ (reference sequence). CDR3 DNA sequence: TGTGCCAGCAAGAGCGGGGGCTACAATGAGCAGTTCTTC. Translation gives CASKSGGYNEQFF.

The chain uses TRBV6-6 and TRBJ1-5, with 10 nucleotides matching TRBD1. The V gene's germline CDR1 is MNHNY and CDR2 SVGAGI (reference sequence). The ends lost 7 bases at V and 6 bases at J; junction bases unmatched: 12. This CDR3 contains 16 residues. DNA for the CDR3: TGTGCCAGCACCCGGCAGGGACAGGGGTTCAGTCAGCCCCAGCATTTT. Translated: CASTRQGQGFSQPQHF.

V usage is TRBV28 and J usage is TRBJ1-4; 7 bases fit TRBD1. Trimming removed 4 bases from V and 4 bases from J; junction bases left unmatched: 12. This CDR3 spans 17 amino acids. Germline V gene lookup returns CDR1 MDHEN and CDR2 SYDVKM. DNA for the CDR3: TGTGCCAGCAGTTCGCAACCCGGGACAGAAAATAATGAAAAACTGTTTTTT. As protein: CASSSQPGTENNEKLFF.

The V gene is TRBV28, the J gene TRBJ1-1; TRBD1 matches at 8 bases. The V gene's germline CDR1 is MDHEN and CDR2 SYDVKM. V lost 4 bases and J lost 1; bases outside the gene matches: 11. The CDR3 contains 17 residues. The CDR3 reads CASSSPSLQGGNTEAFF. The CDR3 DNA follows: TGTGCCAGCAGTTCCCCAAGTCTACAGGGGGGGAACACTGAAGCTTTCTTT.

The chain employs TRBV3-1 (or the pseudogene TRBV3-2) and TRBJ2-3; possibly TRBD2 for D (5 bases). Per the germline V gene, CDR1 is LGHDT and CDR2 is YNNKEL (reference sequence). The CDR3 is 14 residues long. The ends were cut back, 4 bases at V and 5 bases at J, with 13 bases in the middle. Here the CDR3 DNA reads TGTGCCAGCAGCCTCGGGGTAGCAGGAGATACGCAGTATTTT. Protein product: CASSLGVAGDTQYF.

The rearrangement joins TRBV6-5 to TRBJ1-4; D is perhaps TRBD1 (5 bases). The CDR3 sequence is 13 residues long. V lost 5 bases and J lost 7, with 11 bases in between. The germline V gene has CDR1 MNHEY and CDR2 SVGAGI. CDR3 loop: CASSNRRGEKLFF. The DNA of the CDR3 is TGTGCCAGCAGTAATCGTAGGGGTGAAAAACTGTTTTTT.